Here is one TCR beta chain with its context. What it recognizes is unknown. Each donor was nominally healthy when sampled (though unrecorded immune exposures were likely). Amplification used 60 Vbeta primers and 13 Jbeta primers. The table came from immunoSEQ multiplex PCR; TCRdb's copy has only in-frame clones and leaves some out. The sample lists 150,000 to 200,000 clones; 70% to 80% were seen once. The sample comes from a study of cytomegalovirus exposure and HLA in healthy donors. The CDR3 covers 14 residues. Trimming removed 4 bases at V and 7 bases at J, with 17 bases between. The V gene's germline CDR1 is SNHLY and CDR2 FYNNEI. General study points: The study listed some 160 cytomegalovirus-associated TCR beta chains.

Sequencing was performed on PBMCs. The rearrangement uses TRBV2 and TRBJ2-7; no definite D call. This TCR derives from a woman aged 25 to 45 in good health and CMV-seropositive. The DNA of the CDR3 is TGTGCCAGCAGTGTTGGTGGGCCTAATATGGAGCAGTACTTC. It codes for CASSVGGPNMEQYF.